Shown below are 12 T cell receptor beta chains from a single sample sequenced in a study of T cell repertoires in cytomegalovirus infection. TCRdb re-derived calls from the reads in MiXCR, one entry per CDR3 protein. In the table there are almost 500,000 distinct CDR3 sequences, approximately 10% of which are singletons. Sequences were obtained from PBMCs. These receptors were obtained from a human donor in good health (CMV status not recorded). Some clones in this sample may be carry-over from other donors' samples.

A few counts support this clonotype. The chain combines TRBV2 with TRBJ1-1; D remains ambiguous. The CDR3 length is 13 residues. Germline V CDR1 and CDR2: SNHLY, FYNNEI. Trimming pared 4 bases from V and 1 base from J, leaving 7 bases between. In DNA, the CDR3 is TGTGCCAGCAGTGGTCCGCAGAACACTGAAGCTTTCTTT. Translation: CASSGPQNTEAFF.

In this sample, this clonotype turned up a few times. The V call is TRBV5-5, the J call TRBJ1-1, with D unresolved. CDR1 is SGHKS and CDR2 is YYEKEE in the germline V gene (reference sequence). The V end lost 0 bases, the J end lost 7 bases, and 13 bases lay between the germline ends. There are 14 residues in the CDR3. The CDR3 is CASSLVEVGVEAFF. Written as DNA, the CDR3 is TGTGCCAGCAGCTTGGTGGAAGTTGGGGTTGAAGCTTTCTTT. Full variable domain (missing parts from reference TRBV5-5 and TRBJ1-1): DAGVTQSPTHLIKTRGQQVTLRCSPISGHKSVSWYQQVLGQGPQFIFQYYEKEERGRGNFPDRFSARQFPNYSSELNVNALLLGDSALYLCASSLVEVGVEAFFGQGTRLTVV.

This clonotype was seen a handful of times. The chain has TRBV6-2 or TRBV6-3 and TRBJ1-1, with unresolved D. This CDR3 spans 13 amino acids. Trimming left V 4 bases short and J 8 bases short, with 14 bases between. Germline CDR1 and CDR2: MNHEY and SVGEGT. The CDR3 protein is CASSFFAGREAFF. The CDR3 DNA reads as TGTGCCAGCAGTTTTTTTGCAGGCCGGGAAGCTTTCTTT.

This chain connects TRBV20-1 to TRBJ2-1; D not resolved. Germline V gene sequence: CDR1 DFQATT, CDR2 SNEGSKA (reference sequence). The V end lost 6 bases, the J end lost 4 bases, and 16 bases lay between the germline ends. The CDR3 runs 14 residues. Here the CDR3 DNA reads TGCAGTGCCCGCCCCAGTATGGTTTACAATGAGCAGTTCTTC. Protein: CSARPSMVYNEQFF.

This clonotype occurred many times. As DNA, the CDR3 is TGTGCCAGCAGCTTTCAGGGGGCCATGGATACGCAGTATTTT. The encoded protein is CASSFQGAMDTQYF. V and J are TRBV11-3 and TRBJ2-3, with 8 bases matching TRBD1. CDR3 length: 14 residues. Germline CDR1 and CDR2: SGHNT and YENEEA. V gave up 3 bases and J gave up 6 bases; unmatched junction bases: 5. Full variable domain (outside the CDR3, taken from reference TRBV11-3 and TRBJ2-3): EAGVVQSPRYKIIEKKQPVAFWCNPISGHNTLYWYLQNLGQGPELLIRYENEEAVDDSQLPKDRFSAERLKGVDSTLKIQPAELGDSAVYLCASSFQGAMDTQYFGPGTRLTVL.

This clonotype was seen more than once but under ten times. This chain joins TRBV6-1 and TRBJ2-1; D uncertain. The CDR3 totals 10 residues. Germline CDR1 reads MNHNS; CDR2 reads SASEGT. Trimming shortened V by 6 bases and J by 10 bases, and 7 bases separated the two germline ends. The CDR3 protein is CASSHYEQFF. For the CDR3, the DNA is TGTGCCAGCAGCCACTACGAGCAGTTCTTC.

This clonotype has at least ten counts. The chain couples TRBV7-8 to TRBJ2-3, with TRBD2 matching 9 bases. Trimming removed 1 base from V and 4 bases from J; junction bases left unmatched: 6. Germline V lookup: CDR1 SGHVS, CDR2 FQNEAQ. The CDR3 has 16 residues. CDR3 sequence (DNA): TGTGCCAGCAGCTTAGTTAGTAGCGGGGGTGCAGATACGCAGTATTTT. Translation gives CASSLVSSGGADTQYF.

The chain recombines TRBV6-1 with TRBJ1-5, with 9 bases lining up with TRBD1. The CDR3 is made up of 15 amino acids. CDR1 is MNHNS and CDR2 is SASEGT in the germline V gene. V trimming: 1 base; J trimming: 4 bases; junction bases outside the gene matches: 2. The CDR3 loop reads CASSEGDRVNQPQHF. The DNA of the CDR3 is TGTGCCAGCAGTGAAGGGGACAGGGTAAATCAGCCCCAGCATTTT.

This clonotype was picked up a small number of times. The rearrangement links TRBV29-1 to TRBJ1-2, with 7 bases identical to TRBD1. CDR1 and CDR2 from the germline V gene are SQVTM and ANQGSEA. The CDR3 totals 13 residues. V shed 6 bases and J 5 bases; nucleotides not matched to a gene: 9. CDR3 in DNA: TGCAGCGTCGAGGGGGCAGCCTATTATGGCTACACCTTC. The encoded protein is CSVEGAAYYGYTF.

This clonotype was seen ten or more times. The CDR3 bases are TGTGCCAGCAGCTTAGCCGCAGGGGCTGGAAACACCATATATTTT. Amino acids: CASSLAAGAGNTIYF. The chain couples TRBV7-8 to TRBJ1-3, with D maybe TRBD1 (6 bases). The V gene's germline CDR1 is SGHVS and CDR2 FQNEAQ. The CDR3 length is 15 residues. Trimming took 0 bases from V and 2 from J, leaving 8 bases between them.

This clonotype was observed many times. The V call is TRBV2, the J call TRBJ2-5; perhaps TRBD2 as D (7 bases). Germline V CDR1 and CDR2: SNHLY, FYNNEI. Trimming took 3 bases from V and 5 from J, leaving 19 bases between them. The CDR3 contains 16 residues. CDR3 protein: CASSDLPGEGMETQYF. The CDR3 DNA is TGTGCCAGCAGTGATCTACCAGGGGAGGGAATGGAGACCCAGTACTTC.

This clonotype was counted ten times or more. This chain connects TRBV2 to TRBJ1-3; TRBD1 matches at 7 bases. This CDR3 is built from 18 residues. The ends lost 5 bases at V and 0 bases at J; junction bases unmatched: 13. Germline CDR1 SNHLY, CDR2 FYNNEI. CDR3: CASSYTGAYLSSGNTIYF. The CDR3 region has the DNA TGTGCCAGCAGTTACACAGGGGCTTACCTCAGCTCTGGAAACACCATATATTTT.